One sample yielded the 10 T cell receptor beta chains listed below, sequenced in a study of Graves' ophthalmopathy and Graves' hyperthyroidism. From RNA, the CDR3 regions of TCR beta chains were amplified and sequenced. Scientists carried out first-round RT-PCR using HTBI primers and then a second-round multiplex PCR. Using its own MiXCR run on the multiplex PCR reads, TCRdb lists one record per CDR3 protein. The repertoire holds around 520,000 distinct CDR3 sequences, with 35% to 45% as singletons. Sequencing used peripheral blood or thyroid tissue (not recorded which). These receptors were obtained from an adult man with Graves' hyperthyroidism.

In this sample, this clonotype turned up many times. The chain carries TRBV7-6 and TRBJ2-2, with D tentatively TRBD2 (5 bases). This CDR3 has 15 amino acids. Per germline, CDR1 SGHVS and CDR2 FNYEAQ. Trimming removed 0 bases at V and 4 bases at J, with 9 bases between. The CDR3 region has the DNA TGTGCCAGCAGCTTAGCCCTGGACTTCACCGGGGAGCTGTTTTTT. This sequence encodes CASSLALDFTGELFF.

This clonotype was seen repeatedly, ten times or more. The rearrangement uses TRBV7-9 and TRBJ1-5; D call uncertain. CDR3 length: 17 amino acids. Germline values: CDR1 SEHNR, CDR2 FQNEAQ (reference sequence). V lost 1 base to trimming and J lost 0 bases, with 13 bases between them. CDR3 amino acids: CASSLGSGSHSNQPQHF. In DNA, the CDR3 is TGTGCCAGCAGCTTAGGATCGGGATCGCATAGCAATCAGCCCCAGCATTTT. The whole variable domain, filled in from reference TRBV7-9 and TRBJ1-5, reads DTGVSQNPRHKITKRGQNVTFRCDPISEHNRLYWYRQTLGQGPEFLTYFQNEAQLEKSRLLSDRFSAERPKGSFSTLEIQRTEQGDSAMYLCASSLGSGSHSNQPQHFGDGTRLSIL.

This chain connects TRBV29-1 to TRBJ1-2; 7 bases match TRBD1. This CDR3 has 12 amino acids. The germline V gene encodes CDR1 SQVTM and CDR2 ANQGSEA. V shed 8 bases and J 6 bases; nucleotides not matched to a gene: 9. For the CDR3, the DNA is TGCAGCCAAGAGACAGGGTCAGATGGCTACACCTTC. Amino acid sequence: CSQETGSDGYTF.

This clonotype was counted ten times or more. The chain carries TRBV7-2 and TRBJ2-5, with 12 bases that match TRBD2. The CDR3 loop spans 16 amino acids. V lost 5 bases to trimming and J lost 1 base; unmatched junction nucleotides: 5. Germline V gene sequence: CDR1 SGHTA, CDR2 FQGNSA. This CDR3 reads CASSTGLAGIQETQYF. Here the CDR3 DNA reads TGTGCCAGCAGCACAGGACTAGCGGGGATCCAAGAGACCCAGTACTTC.

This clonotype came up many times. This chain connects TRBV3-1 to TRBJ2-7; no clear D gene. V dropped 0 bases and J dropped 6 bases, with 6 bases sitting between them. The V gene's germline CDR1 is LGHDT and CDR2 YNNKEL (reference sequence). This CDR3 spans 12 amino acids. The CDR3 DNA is TGTGCCAGCAGCCAAGATCTGGGCGAGCAGTACTTC. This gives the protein CASSQDLGEQYF.

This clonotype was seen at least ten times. CDR3 bases: TGTGCCATCCGAACGGAGGGGGGAGACACCATATATTTT. It translates to CAIRTEGGDTIYF. V and J are TRBV7-9 and TRBJ1-3; D is perhaps TRBD1 (6 bases). The CDR3 contains 13 residues. The V gene lost 10 bases and the J gene lost 8 bases, with 18 bases spanning the gap. CDR1 SEHNR and CDR2 FQNEAQ come from the germline V gene (reference sequence).

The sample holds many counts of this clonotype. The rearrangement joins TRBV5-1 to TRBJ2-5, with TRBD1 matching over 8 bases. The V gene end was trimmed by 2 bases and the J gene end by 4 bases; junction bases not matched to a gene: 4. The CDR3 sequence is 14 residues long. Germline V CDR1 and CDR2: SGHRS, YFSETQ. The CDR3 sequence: CASSFQGARETQYF. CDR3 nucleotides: TGCGCCAGCAGCTTCCAGGGGGCTCGAGAGACCCAGTACTTC.

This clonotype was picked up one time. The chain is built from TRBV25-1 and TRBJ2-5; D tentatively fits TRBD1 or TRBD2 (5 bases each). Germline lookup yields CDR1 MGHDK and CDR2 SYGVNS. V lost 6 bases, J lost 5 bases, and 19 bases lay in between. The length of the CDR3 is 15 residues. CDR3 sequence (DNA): TGTGCCAGCAGCCACGGGACGCCGGGCGACGAGACCCAGTACTTC. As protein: CASSHGTPGDETQYF.

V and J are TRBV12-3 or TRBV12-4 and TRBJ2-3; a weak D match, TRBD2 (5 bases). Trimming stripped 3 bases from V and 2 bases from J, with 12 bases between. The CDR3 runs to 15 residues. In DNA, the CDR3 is TGTGCCAGCAGTTTGGGGAGCCCAGTCACAGATACGCAGTATTTT. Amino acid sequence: CASSLGSPVTDTQYF.

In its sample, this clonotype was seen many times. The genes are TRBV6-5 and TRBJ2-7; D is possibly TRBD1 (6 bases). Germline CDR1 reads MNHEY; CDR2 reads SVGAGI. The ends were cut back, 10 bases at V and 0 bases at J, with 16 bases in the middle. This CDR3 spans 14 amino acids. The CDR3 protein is CATTVGQSSYEQYF. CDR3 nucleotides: TGTGCCACCACGGTAGGACAGAGCTCCTACGAGCAGTACTTC.